This T cell receptor (beta chain) was recorded in a study of blood T cell repertoires in COVID-19. Study-level background: Whether acute or convalescent, the COVID-19 samples came from the United States, Italy and Spain. T cells, B-cell-depleted T cells, or PBMCs provided the cDNA or gDNA that served as material.

Sequenced by immunoSEQ multiplex PCR; TCRdb stores in-frame clones only, minus some. The data hold 250,000 to 300,000 clones, with 70% to 90% observed a single time. This CDR3 region has 14 residues. With V trimmed by 4 bases and J by 4 bases, 9 bases remained unmatched. In germline, CDR1 is SQVTM, CDR2 ANQGSEA. The rearrangement uses TRBV29-1 and TRBJ1-1; the match to TRBD1 covers 7 bases. Sequencing was performed on peripheral blood. The TCR comes from a woman between 50 and 59 years old with COVID-19, enrolled during active disease. This CDR3 reads CSVGVTGVFTEAFF. CDR3 DNA: TGCAGCGTTGGGGTAACAGGGGTTTTCACTGAAGCTTTCTTT. Based on the CDR3 plus reference TRBV29-1 and TRBJ1-1, the full variable domain is SAVISQKPSRDICQRGTSLTIQCQVDSQVTMMFWYRQQPGQSLTLIATANQGSEATYESGFVIDKFPISRPNLTFSTLTVSNMSPEDSSIYLCSVGVTGVFTEAFFGQGTRLTVV.